A selection of T cell receptor beta chains follows, all from one sample in a study of T cells expressing NK-cell markers. With the 5' RACE reads reprocessed, TCRdb shows one record per CDR3 protein and no DNA. This listing includes about 440,000 distinct CDR3 sequences. Sequenced: blood T cells: a sorted CD56 or NKG2C T cell subset, CD4+ or CD8+ T cells, or bulk PBMC T cells (not recorded which). The receptors were sampled from a woman aged 18-70 years in good health. Each CDR3 is given with its conserved first and last residue.

length: 17
J: TRBJ2-5
V: TRBV27
CDR3: CASSPHRDSRFQETQYF

length: 15
J: TRBJ2-5
V: TRBV15
CDR3: CATSRPTAGQETQYF

length: 13
J: TRBJ2-1
V: TRBV20-1
CDR3: CSATTGTYNEQFF

length: 16
J: TRBJ2-3
V: TRBV12-3/TRBV12-4
CDR3: CASSPSLAGSVDTQYF

length: 12
J: TRBJ2-2
V: TRBV29-1
CDR3: CSVEDSTGELFF

length: 16
J: TRBJ2-2
V: TRBV5-1
CDR3: CASSYPWEGATGELFF

length: 18
J: TRBJ2-1
V: TRBV5-1
CDR3: CASSSGTGGVGPYNEQFF

length: 15
J: TRBJ2-7
V: TRBV12-3/TRBV12-4
CDR3: CASSTGTSGSYEQYF

length: 15
J: TRBJ2-3
V: TRBV5-1
CDR3: CAPPMGPVGPDTQYF

length: 15
J: TRBJ2-5
V: TRBV30
CDR3: CAWTLDSAPQETQYF

length: 15
J: TRBJ1-1
V: TRBV19
CDR3: CASSMGTGGSTEAFF

length: 16
J: TRBJ2-3
V: TRBV4-3
CDR3: CASSQASATRTDTQYF

length: 13
J: TRBJ1-1
V: TRBV19
CDR3: CATKPWGHTEAFF

length: 13
J: TRBJ2-1
V: TRBV20-1
CDR3: CRARGGGAQEQFF

length: 15
J: TRBJ2-7
V: TRBV27
CDR3: CASSPTRVSSYEQYF

length: 14
J: TRBJ1-5
V: TRBV20-1
CDR3: CSASETGVDQPQHF

length: 16
J: TRBJ2-5
V: TRBV6-5
CDR3: CASSYSITSGGETQYF

length: 15
J: TRBJ2-7
V: TRBV20-1
CDR3: CSASKVHQITYEQYF

length: 15
J: TRBJ1-2
V: TRBV7-9
CDR3: CASSLGSSGDGGYTF

length: 12
J: TRBJ1-5
V: TRBV6-2/TRBV6-3
CDR3: CASSSFDQPQHF

length: 14
J: TRBJ1-4
V: TRBV7-2
CDR3: CASSVQGPNEKLFF

length: 15
J: TRBJ2-1
V: TRBV19
CDR3: CASKSGGAIYNEQFF

length: 15
J: TRBJ2-7
V: TRBV7-2
CDR3: CASSTWREPPYEQYF

length: 15
J: TRBJ2-4
V: TRBV11-3
CDR3: CASSPPTGAKNIQYF

length: 17
J: TRBJ2-1
V: TRBV9
CDR3: CASSVGGSPSSYNEQFF

length: 14
J: TRBJ2-1
V: TRBV7-2
CDR3: CASSLGGSATEQFF

length: 18
J: TRBJ2-2
V: TRBV7-2
CDR3: CASSLVLAGSSNTGELFF

length: 15
J: TRBJ2-6
V: TRBV12-3/TRBV12-4
CDR3: CASSSRVSGANVLTF

length: 13
J: TRBJ2-7
V: TRBV7-8
CDR3: CASSQREVYEQYF

length: 14
J: TRBJ2-1
V: TRBV30
CDR3: CAWSVGLAVNEQFF

length: 15
J: TRBJ1-6
V: TRBV12-3/TRBV12-4
CDR3: CASIPGSFLSSPLHF

length: 13
J: TRBJ1-1
V: TRBV5-6
CDR3: CASSFEGHTEAFF

length: 11
J: TRBJ2-4
V: TRBV7-2
CDR3: CASSARSKEYF